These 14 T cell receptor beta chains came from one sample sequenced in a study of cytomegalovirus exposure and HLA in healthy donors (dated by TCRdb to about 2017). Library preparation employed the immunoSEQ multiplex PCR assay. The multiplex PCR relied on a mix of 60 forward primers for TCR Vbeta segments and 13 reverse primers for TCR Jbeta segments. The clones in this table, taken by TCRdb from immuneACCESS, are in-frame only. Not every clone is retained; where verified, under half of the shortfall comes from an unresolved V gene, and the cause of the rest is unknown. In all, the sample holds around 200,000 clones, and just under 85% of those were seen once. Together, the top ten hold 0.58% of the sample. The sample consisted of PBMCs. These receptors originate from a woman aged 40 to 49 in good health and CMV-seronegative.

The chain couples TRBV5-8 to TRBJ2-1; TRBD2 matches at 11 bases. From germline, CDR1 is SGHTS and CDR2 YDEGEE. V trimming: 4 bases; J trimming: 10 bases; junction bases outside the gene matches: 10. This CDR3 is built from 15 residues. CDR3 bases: TGTGCCAGCAGCGAAACACTAGCGGGGGATGGCGAGCAGTTCTTC. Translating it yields CASSETLAGDGEQFF.

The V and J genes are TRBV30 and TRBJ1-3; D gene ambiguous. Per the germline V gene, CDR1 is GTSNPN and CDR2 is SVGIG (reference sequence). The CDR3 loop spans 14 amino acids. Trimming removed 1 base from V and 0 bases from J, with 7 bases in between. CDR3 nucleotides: TGTGCCTGGAGTGCCTCGGGCTCTGGAAACACCATATATTTT. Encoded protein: CAWSASGSGNTIYF.

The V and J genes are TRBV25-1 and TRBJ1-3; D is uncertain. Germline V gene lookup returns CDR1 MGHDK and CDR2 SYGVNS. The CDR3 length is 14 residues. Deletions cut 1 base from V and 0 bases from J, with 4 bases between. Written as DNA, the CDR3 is TGTGCCAGCAGTGAATCCATCTCTGGAAACACCATATATTTT. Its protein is CASSESISGNTIYF.

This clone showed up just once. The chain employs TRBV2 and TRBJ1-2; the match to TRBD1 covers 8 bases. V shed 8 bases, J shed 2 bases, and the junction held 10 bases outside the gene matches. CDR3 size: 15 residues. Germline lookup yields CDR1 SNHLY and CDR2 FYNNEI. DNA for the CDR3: TGTGCCAGCGAGCTCAGGGGGCGTCGAAACTATGGCTACACCTTC. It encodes CASELRGRRNYGYTF.

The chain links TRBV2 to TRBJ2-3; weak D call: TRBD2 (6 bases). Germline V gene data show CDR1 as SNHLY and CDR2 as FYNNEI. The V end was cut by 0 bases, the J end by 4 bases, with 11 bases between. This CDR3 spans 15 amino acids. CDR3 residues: CASSEAGGWADTQYF. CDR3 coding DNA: TGTGCCAGCAGTGAAGCCGGGGGTTGGGCAGATACGCAGTATTTT.

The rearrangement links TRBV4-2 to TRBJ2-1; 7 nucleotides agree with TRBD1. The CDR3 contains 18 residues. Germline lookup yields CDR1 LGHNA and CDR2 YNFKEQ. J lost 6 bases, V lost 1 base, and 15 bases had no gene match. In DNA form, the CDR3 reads TGTGCCAGCAGCCAAGCAGCTACAGGGGTGACATGGTCCAATGAGCAGTTCTTC. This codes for CASSQAATGVTWSNEQFF.

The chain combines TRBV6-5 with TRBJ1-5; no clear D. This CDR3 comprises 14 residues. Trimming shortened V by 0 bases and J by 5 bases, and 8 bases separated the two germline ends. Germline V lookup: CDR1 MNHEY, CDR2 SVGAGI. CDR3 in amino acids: CASSYSEADQPQHF. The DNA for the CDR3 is TGTGCCAGCAGTTACTCAGAGGCTGATCAGCCCCAGCATTTT.

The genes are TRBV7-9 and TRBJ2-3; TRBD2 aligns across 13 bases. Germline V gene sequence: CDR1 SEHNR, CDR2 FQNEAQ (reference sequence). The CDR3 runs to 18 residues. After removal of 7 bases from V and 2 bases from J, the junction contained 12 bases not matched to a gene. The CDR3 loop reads CASKTLLGTSGVTDTQYF. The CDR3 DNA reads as TGTGCCAGCAAAACACTCCTCGGGACTAGCGGGGTCACAGATACGCAGTATTTT.

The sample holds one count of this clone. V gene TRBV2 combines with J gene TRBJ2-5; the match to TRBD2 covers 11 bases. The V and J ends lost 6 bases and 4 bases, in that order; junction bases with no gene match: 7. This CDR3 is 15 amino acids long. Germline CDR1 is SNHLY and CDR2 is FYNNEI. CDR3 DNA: TGTGCCAGCAGACTACTAGCGGGGGCCTTAGAGACCCAGTACTTC. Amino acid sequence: CASRLLAGALETQYF.

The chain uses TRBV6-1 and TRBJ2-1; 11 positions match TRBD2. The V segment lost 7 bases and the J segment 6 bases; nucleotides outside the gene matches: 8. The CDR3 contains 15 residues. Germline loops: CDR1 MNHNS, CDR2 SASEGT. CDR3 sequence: CASNLAGGVGNEQFF. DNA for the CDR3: TGTGCCAGCAACCTAGCGGGGGGAGTGGGCAATGAGCAGTTCTTC.

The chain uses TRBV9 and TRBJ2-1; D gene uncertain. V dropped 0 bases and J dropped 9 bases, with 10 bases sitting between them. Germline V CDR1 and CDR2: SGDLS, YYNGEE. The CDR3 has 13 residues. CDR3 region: CASSVDPEFEQFF. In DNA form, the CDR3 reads TGTGCCAGCAGCGTAGACCCAGAATTTGAGCAGTTCTTC.

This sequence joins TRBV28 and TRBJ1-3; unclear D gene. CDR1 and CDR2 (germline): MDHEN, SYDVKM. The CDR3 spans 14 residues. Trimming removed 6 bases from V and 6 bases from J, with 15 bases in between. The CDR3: CASSSGGVVNTIYF. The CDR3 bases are TGTGCCAGCAGCTCGGGTGGCGTGGTAAACACCATATATTTT.

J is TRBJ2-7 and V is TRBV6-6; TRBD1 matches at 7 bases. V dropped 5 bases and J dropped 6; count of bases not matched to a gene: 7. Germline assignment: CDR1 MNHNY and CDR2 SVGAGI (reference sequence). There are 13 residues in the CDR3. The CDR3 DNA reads TGTGCCAGCAGTCCGGGACAGACTGTCGAGCAGTACTTC. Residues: CASSPGQTVEQYF.

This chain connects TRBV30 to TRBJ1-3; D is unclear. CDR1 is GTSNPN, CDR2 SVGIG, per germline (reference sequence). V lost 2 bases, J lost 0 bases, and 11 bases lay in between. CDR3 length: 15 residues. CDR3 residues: CAWSRIGNSGNTIYF. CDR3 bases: TGTGCCTGGAGTCGGATCGGGAACTCTGGAAACACCATATATTTT.